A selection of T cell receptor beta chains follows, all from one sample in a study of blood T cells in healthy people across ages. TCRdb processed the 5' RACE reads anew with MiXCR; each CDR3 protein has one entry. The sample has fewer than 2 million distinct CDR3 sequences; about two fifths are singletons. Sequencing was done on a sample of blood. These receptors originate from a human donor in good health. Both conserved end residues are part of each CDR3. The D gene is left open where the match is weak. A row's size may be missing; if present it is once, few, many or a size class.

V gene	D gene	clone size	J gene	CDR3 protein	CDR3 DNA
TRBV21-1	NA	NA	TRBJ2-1	CASRGRDPDYNEQFF	TGTGCCAGCCGCGGGAGGGACCCGGACTACAATGAGCAGTTCTTC
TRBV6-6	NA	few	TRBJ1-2	CASSYGSGVKTNYGYTF	TGTGCCAGCAGTTACGGGAGCGGAGTGAAAACTAACTATGGCTACACCTTC
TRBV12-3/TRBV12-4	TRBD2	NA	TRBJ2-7	CASRPGGVGYEQYF	TGTGCCAGCCGCCCGGGGGGTGTAGGCTACGAGCAGTACTTC
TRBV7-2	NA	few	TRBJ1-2	CASSLESLTGGYTF	TGTGCCAGCAGCTTAGAAAGTCTCACCGGTGGCTACACCTTC
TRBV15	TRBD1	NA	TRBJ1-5	CATQHRTGNGNQPQHF	TGTGCCACCCAGCATCGGACAGGGAATGGCAATCAGCCCCAGCATTTT
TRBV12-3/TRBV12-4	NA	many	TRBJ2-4	CASSSEGGLAKNIQYF	TGTGCCAGCAGTTCCGAGGGGGGGTTAGCCAAAAACATTCAGTACTTC
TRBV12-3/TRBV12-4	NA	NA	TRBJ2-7	CASSFMLTGFYEQYF	TGTGCCAGCAGTTTTATGCTGACGGGGTTCTACGAGCAGTACTTC
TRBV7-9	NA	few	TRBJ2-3	CASSLAEKGPYF	TGTGCCAGCAGCTTAGCTGAGAAGGGCCCGTATTTT
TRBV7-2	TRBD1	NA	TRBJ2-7	CASSFLDREIHEQYF	TGTGCCAGCAGCTTTTTAGACAGGGAGATCCACGAGCAGTACTTC
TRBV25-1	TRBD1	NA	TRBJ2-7	CASLGQGRYEQCF	TGTGCCAGCCTCGGACAGGGACGATACGAGCAGTGCTTC
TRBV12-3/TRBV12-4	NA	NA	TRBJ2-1	CASSRIDNEQFF	TGTGCCAGCAGTCGCATAGACAATGAGCAGTTCTTC
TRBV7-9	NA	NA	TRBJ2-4	CASSSPEELAKNIRYF	TGTGCCAGCAGCTCTCCCGAGGAACTAGCCAAAAACATTCGGTACTTC
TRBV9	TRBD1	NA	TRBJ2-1	CASADRANNEQFF	TGTGCCAGCGCGGACAGGGCGAATAATGAGCAGTTCTTC
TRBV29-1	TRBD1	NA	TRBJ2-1	CSVDYDRGAYNEQFF	TGCAGCGTTGATTATGACAGGGGCGCCTACAATGAGCAGTTCTTC
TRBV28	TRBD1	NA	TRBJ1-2	CASSQRTGFYGYTF	TGTGCCAGCAGTCAAAGGACAGGCTTCTATGGCTACACCTTC
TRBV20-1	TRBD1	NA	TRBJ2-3	CSAAFGIGTGGVPGTDTQYF	TGCAGTGCTGCATTTGGGATCGGGACAGGGGGTGTCCCCGGCACAGATACGCAGTATTTT
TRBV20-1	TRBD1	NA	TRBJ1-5	CSASRGTGSNQPQHF	TGCAGTGCCTCGCGAGGGACAGGGAGCAATCAGCCCCAGCATTTT
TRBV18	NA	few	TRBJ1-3	CANSPPGGRNTIYF	TGTGCCAACTCACCACCGGGCGGGAGGAACACCATATATTTT
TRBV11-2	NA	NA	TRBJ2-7	CASSLQACYEQYF	TGTGCCAGCAGCTTACAGGCTTGCTACGAGCAGTACTTC
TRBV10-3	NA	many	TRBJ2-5	CAISDPSSGLGGETQYF	TGTGCCATCAGTGACCCAAGCTCGGGACTGGGAGGAGAGACCCAGTACTTC
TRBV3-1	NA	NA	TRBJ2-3	CASSQVRWGAADTQYF	TGTGCCAGCAGCCAAGTTCGCTGGGGGGCCGCAGATACGCAGTATTTT
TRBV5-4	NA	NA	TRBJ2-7	CASSLPGWGTEQYF	TGTGCCAGCAGCCTCCCGGGATGGGGGACCGAGCAGTACTTC
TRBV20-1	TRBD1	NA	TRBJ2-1	CSARSYRGRYNEQFF	TGCAGTGCTAGAAGCTACAGGGGGCGGTACAATGAGCAGTTCTTC
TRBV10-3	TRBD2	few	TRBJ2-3	CAIRGGLAGGKSTDTQYF	TGTGCCATCAGGGGGGGACTAGCGGGGGGCAAGAGCACAGATACGCAGTATTTT
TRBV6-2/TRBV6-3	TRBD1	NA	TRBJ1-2	CASTDRGGGYGYTF	TGTGCCAGCACCGACAGGGGAGGCGGCTATGGCTACACCTTC
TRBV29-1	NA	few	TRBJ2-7	CSVSPSSYEQYF	TGCAGCGTTTCCCCGAGCTCCTACGAGCAGTACTTC
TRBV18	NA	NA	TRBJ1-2	CASSPESSYSYTF	TGTGCCAGCTCACCGGAAAGTTCTTACAGCTACACCTTC
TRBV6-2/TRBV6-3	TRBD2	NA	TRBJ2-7	CASSWGGEVCEQYF	TGTGCCAGCAGCTGGGGAGGGGAAGTCTGCGAGCAGTACTTC
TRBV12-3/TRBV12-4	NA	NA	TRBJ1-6	CASSKAGEAPLHF	TGTGCCAGCAGCAAGGCAGGGGAGGCACCCCTCCACTTT
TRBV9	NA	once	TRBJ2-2	CASSVANGNAGELFF	TGTGCCAGCAGCGTAGCCAATGGAAATGCCGGGGAGCTGTTTTTT
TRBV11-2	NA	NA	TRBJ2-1	CASRIVRGAYGNEQFF	TGTGCCAGCAGGATCGTTCGGGGGGCTTACGGCAATGAGCAGTTCTTC
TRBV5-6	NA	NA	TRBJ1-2	CASTLTGGGYTF	TGTGCCAGCACCCTGACAGGCGGCGGCTACACCTTC
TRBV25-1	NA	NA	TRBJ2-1	CASSESGRDVYNEQFF	TGTGCCAGCAGTGAATCAGGACGTGATGTCTACAATGAGCAGTTCTTC
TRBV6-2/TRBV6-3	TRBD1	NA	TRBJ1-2	CASSWDRGRNPLPVDGYTF	TGTGCCAGCAGTTGGGACAGGGGACGGAACCCACTACCGGTAGATGGCTACACCTTC
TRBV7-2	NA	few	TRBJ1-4	CASSPGDAASEKLFF	TGTGCCAGCAGCCCAGGGGACGCCGCCAGTGAAAAACTGTTTTTT
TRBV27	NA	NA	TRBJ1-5	CASSPRVGYFSNQPQHF	TGTGCCAGCAGTCCGAGGGTAGGGTATTTTAGCAATCAGCCCCAGCATTTT
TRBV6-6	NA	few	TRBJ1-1	CASSYGDRNTEAFF	TGTGCCAGCAGTTACGGGGACCGAAACACTGAAGCTTTCTTT
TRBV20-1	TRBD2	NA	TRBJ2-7	CSASGTSGPDEQYF	TGCAGTGCCTCCGGGACTAGCGGCCCGGACGAGCAGTACTTC
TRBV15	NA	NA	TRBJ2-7	CATSRDTRGARYEQYF	TGTGCCACCAGCAGGGATACCAGGGGGGCACGGTACGAGCAGTACTTC
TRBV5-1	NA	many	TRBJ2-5	CASSLRQETQYF	TGTGCCAGCAGCCTCCGCCAAGAGACCCAGTACTTC
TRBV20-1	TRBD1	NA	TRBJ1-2	CSVRTGGNYGYTF	TGCAGTGTTCGGACAGGGGGGAACTATGGCTACACCTTC
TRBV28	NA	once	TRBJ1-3	CASSIGPRNSGNTIYF	TGTGCCAGCAGCATAGGACCACGGAACTCTGGAAACACCATATATTTT
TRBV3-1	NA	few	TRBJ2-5	CASSQDLWGGETQYF	TGTGCCAGCAGCCAAGATCTTTGGGGAGGAGAGACCCAGTACTTC
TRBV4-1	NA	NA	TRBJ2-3	CASSQRDITDTQYF	TGCGCCAGCAGCCAACGCGACATCACAGATACGCAGTATTTT
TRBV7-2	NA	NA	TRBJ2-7	CASSQGLLGYEQYF	TGTGCCAGCAGTCAGGGACTCCTTGGGTACGAGCAGTACTTC
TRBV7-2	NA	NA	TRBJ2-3	CASSLSVLVGDTQYF	TGTGCCAGCAGCTTAAGCGTTCTAGTAGGGGATACGCAGTATTTT
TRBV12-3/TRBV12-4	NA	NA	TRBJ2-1	CASSRAGLSYNEQFF	TGTGCCAGCAGTCGCGCGGGACTCTCCTACAATGAGCAGTTCTTC
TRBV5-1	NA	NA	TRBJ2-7	CASSLTGLAPYEQYF	TGCGCCAGCAGCTTGACAGGCTTGGCTCCCTACGAGCAGTACTTC
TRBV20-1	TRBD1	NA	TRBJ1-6	CSAGTGVRGSSLHF	TGCAGTGCCGGGACAGGGGTAAGGGGTTCATCCCTCCACTTT
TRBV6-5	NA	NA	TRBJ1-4	CASSYSSVDILKLFF	TGTGCCAGCAGTTACTCCTCGGTCGACATTCTTAAACTGTTTTTT
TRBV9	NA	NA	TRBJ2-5	CASSPEDPAWETQYF	TGTGCCAGCAGCCCAGAAGACCCAGCTTGGGAGACCCAGTACTTC
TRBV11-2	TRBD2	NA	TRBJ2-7	CASSLARGESYNEQYF	TGTGCCAGCAGCTTAGCCCGGGGGGAGTCCTACAATGAGCAGTACTTC
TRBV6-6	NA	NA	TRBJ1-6	CASSYDSPNSPLHF	TGTGCCAGCAGTTACGATAGTCCCAATTCACCCCTCCACTTT
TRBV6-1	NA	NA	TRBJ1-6	CASTLDTNSPLHF	TGTGCCAGCACCTTGGACACCAATTCACCCCTCCACTTT
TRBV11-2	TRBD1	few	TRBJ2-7	CASSRPDRGITYEQYF	TGTGCCAGCAGTCGACCCGACAGGGGCATAACCTACGAGCAGTACTTC